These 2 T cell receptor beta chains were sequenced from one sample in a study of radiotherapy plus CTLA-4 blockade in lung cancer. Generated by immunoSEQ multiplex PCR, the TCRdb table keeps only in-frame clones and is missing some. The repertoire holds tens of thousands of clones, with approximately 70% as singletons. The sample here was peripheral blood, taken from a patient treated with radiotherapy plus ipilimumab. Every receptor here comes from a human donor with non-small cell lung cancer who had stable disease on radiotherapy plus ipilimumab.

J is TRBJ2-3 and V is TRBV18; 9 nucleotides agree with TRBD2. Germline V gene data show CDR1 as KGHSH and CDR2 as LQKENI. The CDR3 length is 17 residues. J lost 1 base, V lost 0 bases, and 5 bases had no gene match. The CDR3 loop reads CASSPPQAGGGTDTQYF. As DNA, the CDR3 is TGTGCCAGCTCACCACCGCAAGCGGGAGGCGGCACAGATACGCAGTATTTT. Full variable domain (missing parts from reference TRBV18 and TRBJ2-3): NAGVMQNPRHLVRRRGQEARLRCSPMKGHSHVYWYRQLPEEGLKFMVYLQKENIIDESGMPKERFSAEFPKEGPSILRIQQVVRGDSAAYFCASSPPQAGGGTDTQYFGPGTRLTVL.

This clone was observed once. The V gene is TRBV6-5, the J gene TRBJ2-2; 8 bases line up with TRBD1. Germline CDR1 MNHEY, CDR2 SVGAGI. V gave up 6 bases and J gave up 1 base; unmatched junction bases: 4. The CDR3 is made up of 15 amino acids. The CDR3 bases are TGTGCCAGCAGGAAAGACAGGGGGAACACCGGGGAGCTGTTTTTT. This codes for CASRKDRGNTGELFF.